Presented here are 17 T cell receptor beta chains from one specimen sequenced in a study of T cells in Graves' hyperthyroidism and ophthalmopathy. The TCR beta CDR3 regions underwent amplification using RNA transcripts as the source. During a first-round RT-PCR of the TCR CDR3, the HTBI primer set was used. From the multiplex PCR reads, TCRdb called clonotypes with MiXCR, one entry per CDR3 protein. The profile shows fewer than 650,000 distinct CDR3 sequences, roughly 45% of them singletons. Specimen: peripheral blood or thyroid tissue (not recorded which). The source is an adult woman with Graves' disease, either hyperthyroidism or ophthalmopathy (not recorded which).

This chain links TRBV4-1 with TRBJ2-5; tentative D call: TRBD1 (6 bases). This CDR3 is built from 16 residues. The V end lost 2 bases, the J end lost 5 bases, and 18 bases lay between the germline ends. CDR1 is MGHRA and CDR2 is YSYEKL in the germline V gene. CDR3: CASSQQTGHTAETQYF. Here the CDR3 DNA reads TGCGCCAGCAGCCAACAGACAGGCCACACCGCCGAGACCCAGTACTTC.

The V and J genes are TRBV7-2 and TRBJ1-2; D may be TRBD1 (5 bases). The length of the CDR3 is 13 residues. V lost 5 bases to trimming and J lost 5 bases, with 12 bases between them. In germline, CDR1 is SGHTA, CDR2 FQGNSA. CDR3: CASSLNPGYGYTF. The CDR3 region has the DNA TGTGCCAGCAGCCTAAACCCAGGGTATGGCTACACCTTC. The entire variable domain, with the rest obtained from reference TRBV7-2 and TRBJ1-2, is as follows: GAGVSQSPSNKVTEKGKDVELRCDPISGHTALYWYRQSLGQGLEFLIYFQGNSAPDKSGLPSDRFSAERTGGSVSTLTIQRTQQEDSAVYLCASSLNPGYGYTFGSGTRLTVV.

Comment on this clonotype: At one of its ends the junction is not consistent with the germline gene, which may arise from a read error. The gene calls are TRBV9 and TRBJ2-7; 9 bases line up with TRBD1. Germline V CDR1 and CDR2: SGDLS, YYNGEE. This CDR3 spans 14 amino acids. CDR3 sequence (DNA): TGCGCCAGCAGCGTAGAGACAGGGGGAGGCGAGCAGTACTTC. It specifies CASSVETGGGEQYF.

CDR3 nucleotides: TGTGCCATCAGTGAACGGACTAACTATGGCTACACCTTC. As protein: CAISERTNYGYTF. The chain is built from TRBV10-3 and TRBJ1-2, with D unresolved. The V gene lost 3 bases and the J gene lost 0 bases, with 5 bases spanning the gap. The length of the CDR3 is 13 residues. Germline CDR1 is ENHRY and CDR2 is SYGVKD.

This clonotype showed up many times. The CDR3 sequence is CASSPKLGPDTEAFF. Here the CDR3 DNA reads TGTGCCAGCAGCCCTAAGCTTGGACCGGACACTGAAGCTTTCTTT. The rearrangement uses TRBV7-9 and TRBJ1-1; D is unclear. Germline V gives CDR1 SEHNR, CDR2 FQNEAQ (reference sequence). Trimming pared 5 bases from V and 3 bases from J, leaving 16 bases between. This CDR3 contains 15 residues. Drawing the rest from reference TRBV7-9 and TRBJ1-1, the complete variable domain is DTGVSQNPRHKITKRGQNVTFRCDPISEHNRLYWYRQTLGQGPEFLTYFQNEAQLEKSRLLSDRFSAERPKGSFSTLEIQRTEQGDSAMYLCASSPKLGPDTEAFFGQGTRLTVV.

This clonotype was observed many times. This chain joins TRBV14 and TRBJ2-5; D call uncertain. V shed 0 bases and J shed 4 bases, with 6 bases lying between them. Germline loops: CDR1 SGHDN, CDR2 FVKESK. The length of the CDR3 is 13 residues. CDR3 region: CASSQDFSETQYF. For the CDR3, the DNA is TGTGCCAGCAGCCAAGATTTTTCAGAGACCCAGTACTTC. Combining the CDR3 with reference TRBV14 and TRBJ2-5 gives the whole variable domain EAGVTQFPSHSVIEKGQTVTLRCDPISGHDNLYWYRRVMGKEIKFLLHFVKESKQDESGMPNNRFLAERTGGTYSTLKVQPAELEDSGVYFCASSQDFSETQYFGPGTRLLVL.

This clonotype appeared once. The V call is TRBV19, the J call TRBJ1-2, with unresolved D. The CDR3 totals 14 residues. Trimming took off 8 bases at V and 1 base at J, with 14 bases between the two ends. The germline V gene encodes CDR1 LNHDA and CDR2 SQIVND (reference sequence). CDR3 residues: CASWNSGLNYGYTF. DNA for the CDR3: TGTGCCAGTTGGAACAGCGGCCTTAACTATGGCTACACCTTC.

The CDR3 spells CASTNQGHQGLYGYTF. The CDR3 DNA reads TGTGCCAGCACCAATCAAGGACATCAAGGTCTCTATGGCTACACCTTC. This chain connects TRBV5-4 to TRBJ1-2, with D perhaps TRBD1 (5 bases). The V gene's germline CDR1 is SGHNT and CDR2 YYREEE (reference sequence). V lost 6 bases and J 4 bases, leaving 22 bases between the germline ends. The CDR3 has 16 amino acids.

In regard to this clonotype: An end of the junction differs from the germline gene, which may be a read error. The V and J genes are TRBV29-1 and TRBJ2-7, with D possibly TRBD2 on 5 matching bases. The CDR3 length is 12 residues. Germline loops: CDR1 SQVTM, CDR2 ANQGSEA. The CDR3, as DNA: TGCAGCGTTATAATCCCCCTCGGGGAGCAGTGCTTC. This encodes CSVIIPLGEQCF.

This clonotype was found many times. The rearrangement joins TRBV15 to TRBJ1-1; no clear D. The CDR3 sequence is 14 residues long. Per germline, CDR1 LNHNV and CDR2 YYDKDF (reference sequence). The V end lost 2 bases, the J end lost 1 base, and 8 bases lay between the germline ends. The CDR3 sequence: CATSRSVPNTEAFF. CDR3 in DNA: TGTGCCACCAGCAGAAGTGTACCGAACACTGAAGCTTTCTTT.

With respect to this clonotype: A much bigger clone sits one base away, suggesting this may be a read error. The chain employs TRBV7-9 and TRBJ2-7, with TRBD2 identical over 10 bases. Per the germline V gene, CDR1 is SEHNR and CDR2 is FQNEAQ (reference sequence). Losses at the gene ends were 1 base for V and 4 bases for J; bases not matched to a gene: 7. CDR3 length equals 16 residues. The CDR3 DNA follows: TGTGCCAGCAGCTTAGATGCGTCTAGCGGGAGTTACGAGCAGTACTTC. It translates to CASSLDASSGSYEQYF.

This clonotype appeared many times. The J gene is TRBJ1-2, the V gene TRBV9, with D uncertain. CDR1 is SGDLS, CDR2 YYNGEE, per germline. The ends were cut back, 1 base at V and 1 base at J, with 11 bases in the middle. This CDR3 contains 15 residues. In DNA form, the CDR3 reads TGTGCCAGCAGCGTAAACCCCAGGTTTAACTATGGCTACACCTTC. Translating it yields CASSVNPRFNYGYTF. Full variable domain (missing parts from reference TRBV9 and TRBJ1-2): DSGVTQTPKHLITATGQRVTLRCSPRSGDLSVYWYQQSLDQGLQFLIQYYNGEERAKGNILERFSAQQFPDLHSELNLSSLELGDSALYFCASSVNPRFNYGYTFGSGTRLTVV.

For this clonotype: A read error may account for a junction end that differs from germline. The rearrangement joins TRBV7-9 to TRBJ2-7, with 9 bases fitting TRBD1. CDR1 SEHNR and CDR2 FQNEAQ come from the germline V gene (reference sequence). The CDR3 runs to 14 residues. CDR3 DNA: TGTGCCAGCAGCCCTCGGGACAGGGACCTCGAGCAGTGCTTC. Its protein product is CASSPRDRDLEQCF.

This chain uses TRBV29-1 with TRBJ1-2; D is unresolved. Germline CDR1 is SQVTM and CDR2 is ANQGSEA. V shed 4 bases and J shed 0 bases, with 15 bases lying between them. The CDR3 runs 15 residues. CDR3 loop: CSVASGSVANYGYTF. CDR3 in DNA: TGCAGCGTTGCCTCCGGGTCCGTAGCTAACTATGGCTACACCTTC.

This chain joins TRBV7-6 and TRBJ1-1, with D unclear. The CDR3 is made up of 14 amino acids. Germline V gene lookup returns CDR1 SGHVS and CDR2 FNYEAQ. V lost 5 bases and J lost 1, with 11 bases in between. The CDR3 coding sequence is TGTGCCAGCAGCGGACGGATTGGGAACACTGAAGCTTTCTTT. This translates into CASSGRIGNTEAFF.

The CDR3 protein is CSARDPYRGPSYEQYF. The CDR3 DNA reads as TGCAGTGCTAGAGACCCTTACAGGGGACCATCCTACGAGCAGTACTTC. The chain recombines TRBV20-1 with TRBJ2-7, with TRBD1 identical over 7 bases. The CDR3 loop spans 16 amino acids. Germline V CDR1 and CDR2: DFQATT, SNEGSKA (reference sequence). The ends lost 0 bases at V and 1 base at J; junction bases unmatched: 9.

This clonotype showed up many times. The rearrangement links TRBV10-3 to TRBJ1-6; 10 bases match TRBD1. The germline CDR1 and CDR2 sequences are ENHRY and SYGVKD. The length of the CDR3 is 18 residues. V shed 9 bases, J shed 9 bases, and the junction held 20 bases outside the gene matches. The CDR3 region has the DNA TGTGCCATATCTACCGCCTTAAACCGGGACAGGGGAGGTTCACCCCTCCACTTT. Translating gives CAISTALNRDRGGSPLHF.